This T cell receptor (beta chain) was observed in a study of T cell repertoires in cytomegalovirus infection. As for the study in general: CMV infection and matching HLA type were both indicated by public TCR beta signatures.

As for this clonotype: Its antigen is still unknown. No conserved phenylalanine or tryptophan is present at the end of the CDR3, so a read error is the likely explanation.

Study-wide points: Predominance within the ex vivo response was attributable to HLA-C-restricted CMV-specific TCR beta clonotypes. Frequencies of public TCR beta families were cumulated, and this identified carriers of CMV plus the relevant HLA.

A single record per CDR3 protein comes from TCRdb applying MiXCR to the reads. Of roughly 760,000 distinct CDR3 sequences listed, roughly 35% are singletons. The germline V and J ends were trimmed by 4 bases and 8 bases, with 11 bases remaining between them. Germline V gene lookup returns CDR1 SEHNR and CDR2 FQNEAQ (reference sequence). CDR3 size: 13 residues. The J gene is TRBJ1-4, the V gene TRBV7-9; no reliable D call. This clonotype originated in a human donor in good health (CMV status not recorded). Some clones in this sample may be carry-over from other donors' samples. The specimen sequenced was PBMCs. CDR3: CASSYYHGEKLFS. The DNA for the CDR3 is TGTGCCAGCAGCTACTATCATGGGGAAAAACTGTTTTCT.